Listed here is a single T cell receptor beta chain. This record comes from a study of Ad26.COV2.S vaccination and SARS-CoV-2 variants. Study at large: This donor came from the COV1001 trial of Ad26.COV2.S.

The method was immunoSEQ multiplex PCR; TCRdb's version includes in-frame clones alone and lacks a portion of them. The sample shows 440,000 or so clones, less than 95% of them seen only once. The V and J ends lost 2 bases and 0 bases respectively, with 8 bases between them. This CDR3 is built from 15 residues. Germline lookup yields CDR1 SGHAT and CDR2 FQNNGV. Treatment meaning: about 20 received Ad26.COV2.S at low or high dose, single or two shots; several received placebo; per-sample allocation not given. Sample collection was performed on day 63 after the first vaccine or placebo injection. This clonotype was obtained from a person aged 18-60 years who received the Ad26.COV2.S COVID-19 vaccine or a placebo. The source was peripheral blood, collected in a trial of Ad26.COV2.S vaccine versus placebo. The chain joins TRBV11-2 to TRBJ1-3; a weak D match, TRBD1 (6 bases). In DNA form, the CDR3 reads TGTGCCAGCAGCTTAAGGGGGAGCTCTGGAAACACCATATATTTT. This sequence encodes CASSLRGSSGNTIYF.